What follows is one T cell receptor (beta chain) and its context. Its target is not known. Its ends do not fully match the called genes, so a read error is possible. A modified ARM-PCR protocol with three rounds of nested PCR amplified TCRbeta. TCRdb re-called the multiplex PCR reads through MiXCR, storing one row per CDR3 protein. The sample records tens of thousands of distinct CDR3 sequences, less than 75% being singletons. The germline CDR1 and CDR2 sequences are MNHEY and SVGEGT. The CDR3 covers 13 residues. RNA was extracted from bulk tissue without any cell sorting. Donors were chemotherapy-naive, newly diagnosed lung cancer surgical patients in China, August–November 2014. This entry is derived from a study of tumor and adjacent non-tumor tissue in lung cancer. Turning to the study itself: Each sample yielded approximately 4 million productive TCRbeta reads on average. General study results and limits: Compared with tumor, normal lung showed significantly lower TCR diversity. Top 100 clones took a larger repertoire share in normal lung.

The gene calls are TRBV6-2 or TRBV6-3 and TRBJ2-3; the D is unclear. Sequencing input: lung tumor tissue. The source of this sequence is a woman aged 65 to 85 with non-small cell lung cancer. The CDR3 reads CASSRGSTDTQYF. The CDR3 DNA follows: TGTGCCAGCAGCCGAGGCAGCACTGATACGCAGTATTTT.